This T cell receptor (beta chain) was sequenced during a study of cytomegalovirus exposure and HLA in healthy donors. Overall study: Both the approximately 130 validation repertoires and the approximately 700 first-cohort repertoires used the same platform, as reported by a later analysis. Study-wide points: The authors listed 150 or so TCR beta chains as cytomegalovirus-associated. Diagnosis of cytomegalovirus status made by the classifier reportedly showed high specificity and sensitivity. There were a few CMV-associated chains whose specificity for CMV antigens was confirmed in vitro.

Germline trimming cut 3 bases from V and 2 bases from J; bases unmatched to any gene: 4. This CDR3 has 14 amino acids. The germline V gene encodes CDR1 SGHRS and CDR2 YFSETQ. The method was immunoSEQ multiplex PCR; TCRdb's version includes in-frame clones alone and lacks a portion of them. The sample consists of about 120,000 clones, approximately 95% of them appearing once. On this clone: Its antigen is as yet unknown.

V is TRBV5-1 and J is TRBJ2-5; 7 bases fit TRBD1. The material sequenced was PBMCs. The source is a man aged 18 to 29 in good health and CMV-seronegative. For the CDR3, the DNA is TGCGCCAGCAGCTGGGGACAGAGTCAAGAGACCCAGTACTTC. Protein sequence: CASSWGQSQETQYF.